A single T cell receptor beta chain is shown here with its context. Its antigen remains unidentified. The table came from immunoSEQ multiplex PCR; TCRdb's copy has only in-frame clones and leaves some out. The data hold 73,000 or so clones, with nearly 90% observed a single time. This sample is part of a study of graft-versus-host responses after intestinal transplantation. Study-wide context: Multivisceral, liver-intestinal, or isolated intestinal grafts went to recipients. Tacrolimus plus steroids were given to all recipients for roughly three years, preceded by anti-thymocyte globulin induction. Notes on the study in general: High graft-versus-host to host-versus-graft clonal ratios were found in allografts of patients who had graft-donor T cell macrochimerism. The marrow of recipients harbored GvH clones, and ileum or blood showed some of them first.

The germline V gene encodes CDR1 SGHVS and CDR2 FQNEAQ. CDR3 size: 12 residues. The V gene lost 4 bases and the J gene lost 8 bases, with 11 bases spanning the gap. The chain is built from TRBV7-8 and TRBJ1-2, with TRBD1 as a possible D gene (5 bases). The sequenced sample was unstimulated CD8+ T cells sorted from spleen or lymph node cells, obtained before transplant. The receptor's source is a human donor who was the organ donor for an intestinal transplant. The CDR3 DNA reads TGTGCCAGCAGCTCCAACGGACAAGGCTACACCTTC. The encoded protein is CASSSNGQGYTF.